The clone carrying this T cell receptor (beta chain) was found a few times. What it binds is not known. Treatment meaning: oral pan-JAK inhibitor, 5-10 mg twice daily. The sorting of PBMCs gave CD4+ and CD8+ T cells. These data come from a study of CD8+ T cells in alopecia areata. Study at large: Treatment ran 6 to 18 months, with 6 months of follow-up afterward. Whole-study results and caveats: Scalp clonality decreased significantly with tofacitinib, and so did expanded CD8+ clones among the top 100.

Trimming removed 0 bases from V and 3 bases from J, with 12 bases in between. The CDR3 is 15 amino acids. Germline V gene sequence: CDR1 GTSNPN, CDR2 SVGIG (reference sequence). The sequencing template was cDNA reverse transcribed from extracted RNA. Method: immunoSEQ multiplex PCR; TCRdb's copy keeps in-frame clones and lacks some. The sample contains 200,000 or so clones, 58% of which appear only once. The rearrangement links TRBV30 to TRBJ1-5, with a weak D call TRBD1 (6 bases). The sequencing used CD4+ T cells sorted from blood, collected at week 24, from a patient treated with tofacitinib. This TCR came from a human donor with alopecia areata. The CDR3 region has the DNA TGTGCCTGGAGTGTGGGCAGGGGAGTCAATCAGCCCCAGCATTTT. Amino acid sequence: CAWSVGRGVNQPQHF.